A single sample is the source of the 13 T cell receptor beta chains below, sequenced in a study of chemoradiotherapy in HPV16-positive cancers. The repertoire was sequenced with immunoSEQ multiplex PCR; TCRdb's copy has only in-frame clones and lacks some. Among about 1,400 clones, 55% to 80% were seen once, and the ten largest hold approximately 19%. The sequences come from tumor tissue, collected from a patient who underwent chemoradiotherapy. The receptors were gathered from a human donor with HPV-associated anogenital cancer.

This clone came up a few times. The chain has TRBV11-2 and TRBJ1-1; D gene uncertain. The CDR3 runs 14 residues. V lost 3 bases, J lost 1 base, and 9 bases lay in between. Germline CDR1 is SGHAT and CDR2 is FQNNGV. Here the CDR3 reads CASSFSQRNTEAFF. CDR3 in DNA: TGTGCCAGCAGCTTTTCGCAGAGGAACACTGAAGCTTTCTTT.

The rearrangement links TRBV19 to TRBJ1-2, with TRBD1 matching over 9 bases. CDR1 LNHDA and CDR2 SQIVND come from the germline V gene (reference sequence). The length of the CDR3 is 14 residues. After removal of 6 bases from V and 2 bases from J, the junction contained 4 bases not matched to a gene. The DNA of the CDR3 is TGTGCCAGTAGACCAACAGGGGGCAACTATGGCTACACCTTC. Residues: CASRPTGGNYGYTF. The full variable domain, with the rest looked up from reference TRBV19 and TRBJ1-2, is DGGITQSPKYLFRKEGQNVTLSCEQNLNHDAMYWYRQDPGQGLRLIYYSQIVNDFQKGDIAEGYSVSREKKESFPLTVTSAQKNPTAFYLCASRPTGGNYGYTFGSGTRLTVV.

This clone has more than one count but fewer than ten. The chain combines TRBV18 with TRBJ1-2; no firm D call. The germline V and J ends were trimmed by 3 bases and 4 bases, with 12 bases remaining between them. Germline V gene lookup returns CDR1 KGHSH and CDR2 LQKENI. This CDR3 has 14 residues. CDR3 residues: CASSPPTESYGYTF. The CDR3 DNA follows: TGTGCCAGCTCACCCCCAACGGAATCCTATGGCTACACCTTC.

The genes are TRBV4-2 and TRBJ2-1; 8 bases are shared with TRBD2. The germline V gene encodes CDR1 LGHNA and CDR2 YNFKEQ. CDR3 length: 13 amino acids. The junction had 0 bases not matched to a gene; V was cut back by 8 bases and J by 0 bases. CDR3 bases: TGTGCCAGCCGGGAGGGCTCCTACAATGAGCAGTTCTTC. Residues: CASREGSYNEQFF.

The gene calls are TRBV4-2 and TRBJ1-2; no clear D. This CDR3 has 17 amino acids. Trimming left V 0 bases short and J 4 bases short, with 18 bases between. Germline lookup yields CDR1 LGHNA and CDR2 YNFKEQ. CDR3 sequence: CASSQEDGSPRGYGYTF. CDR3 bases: TGTGCCAGCAGCCAAGAGGACGGCAGCCCCCGGGGCTATGGCTACACCTTC.

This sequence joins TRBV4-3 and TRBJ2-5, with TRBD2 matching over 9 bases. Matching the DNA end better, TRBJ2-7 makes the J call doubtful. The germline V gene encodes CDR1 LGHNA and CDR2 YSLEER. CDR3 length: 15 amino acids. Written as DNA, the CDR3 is TGCGCCAGCAGCCAAGATCAGCTAGCGGGGATCGAGCAGTACTTC. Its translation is CASSQDQLAGIEQYF.

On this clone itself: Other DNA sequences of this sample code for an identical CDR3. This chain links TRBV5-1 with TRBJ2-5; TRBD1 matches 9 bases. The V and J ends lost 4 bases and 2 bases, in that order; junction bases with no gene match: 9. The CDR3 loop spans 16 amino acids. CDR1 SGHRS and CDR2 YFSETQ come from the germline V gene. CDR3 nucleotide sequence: TGCGCCAGCAGCCCACGATCAGACAGGGGGCAAGAGACCCAGTACTTC. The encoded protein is CASSPRSDRGQETQYF.

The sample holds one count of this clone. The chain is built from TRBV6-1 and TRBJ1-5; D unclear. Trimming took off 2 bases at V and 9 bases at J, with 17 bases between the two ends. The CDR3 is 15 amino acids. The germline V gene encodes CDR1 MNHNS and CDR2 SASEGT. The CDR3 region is CASSELTRYLPPQHF. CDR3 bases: TGTGCCAGCAGTGAACTGACCCGTTACCTCCCGCCCCAGCATTTT.

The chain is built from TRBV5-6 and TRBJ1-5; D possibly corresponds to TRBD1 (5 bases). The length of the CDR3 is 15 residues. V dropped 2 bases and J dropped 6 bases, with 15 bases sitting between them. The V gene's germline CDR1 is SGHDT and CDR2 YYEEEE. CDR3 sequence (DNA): TGTGCCAGCAGCTTTCGGGGGGTTCGGGTTCAGCCCCAGCATTTT. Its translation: CASSFRGVRVQPQHF.

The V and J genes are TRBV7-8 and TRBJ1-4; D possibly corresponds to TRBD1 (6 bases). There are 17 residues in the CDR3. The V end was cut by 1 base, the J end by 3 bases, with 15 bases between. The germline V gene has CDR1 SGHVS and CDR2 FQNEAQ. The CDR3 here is CASSLVGGGLPNEKLFF. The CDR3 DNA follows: TGTGCCAGCAGCTTAGTAGGGGGGGGATTGCCTAATGAAAAACTGTTTTTT.

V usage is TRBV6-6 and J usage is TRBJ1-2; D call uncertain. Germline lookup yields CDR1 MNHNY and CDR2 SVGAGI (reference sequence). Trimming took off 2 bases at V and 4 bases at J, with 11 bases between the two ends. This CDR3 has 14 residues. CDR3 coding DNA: TGTGCCAGCAGTTACCGTGGAGAGACCTATGGCTACACCTTC. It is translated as CASSYRGETYGYTF.

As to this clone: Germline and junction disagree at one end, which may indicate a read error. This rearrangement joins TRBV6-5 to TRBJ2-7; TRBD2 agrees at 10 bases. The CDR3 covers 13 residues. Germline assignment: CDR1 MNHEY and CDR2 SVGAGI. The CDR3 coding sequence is TGTGCCACACGGACTAGCGGAGTCTACGGGCAGTACTTC. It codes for CATRTSGVYGQYF.

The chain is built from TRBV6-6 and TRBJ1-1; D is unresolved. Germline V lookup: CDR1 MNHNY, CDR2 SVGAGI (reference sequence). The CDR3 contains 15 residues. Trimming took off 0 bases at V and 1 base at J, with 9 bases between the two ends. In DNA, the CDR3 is TGTGCCAGCAGTTACTCGATTTCAGGGAACACTGAAGCTTTCTTT. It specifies CASSYSISGNTEAFF.